This passage covers 13 T cell receptor beta chains from one sample sequenced in a study of blood T cell repertoires in COVID-19. This table comes from immunoSEQ multiplex PCR, and its TCRdb copy is limited to in-frame clones, with some not included. The sample carries around 65,000 clones, around 90% recorded once. Material: peripheral blood. These receptors all stem from a human donor in a cohort sampled during active COVID-19.

This chain's CDR3 is CASSPTRQGARGYTF. In DNA, the CDR3 is TGTGCCAGCAGCCCAACCCGACAGGGGGCGCGGGGCTACACCTTC. The V call is TRBV7-2, the J call TRBJ1-2; 10 bases map to TRBD1. In germline, CDR1 is SGHTA, CDR2 FQGNSA. The CDR3 runs to 15 residues. Trimming at V came to 5 bases and at J to 8 bases, leaving 11 bases not matched to a gene.

The chain combines TRBV9 with TRBJ2-3; D not resolved. The CDR3 contains 14 residues. Germline V gives CDR1 SGDLS, CDR2 YYNGEE. Trimming took 5 bases from V and 3 from J, leaving 13 bases between them. This CDR3 reads CASSATSETDTQYF. The CDR3 coding sequence is TGTGCCAGCAGTGCGACTTCGGAGACAGATACGCAGTATTTT.

The chain has TRBV7-9 and TRBJ1-2; TRBD1 aligns across 7 bases. The CDR3 contains 16 residues. Germline V gene data show CDR1 as SEHNR and CDR2 as FQNEAQ (reference sequence). V gave up 4 bases and J gave up 7 bases; unmatched junction bases: 15. This CDR3 is CASSSSGTAQFSGYTF. CDR3 DNA: TGTGCCAGCAGCTCGAGTGGGACAGCCCAGTTCTCTGGCTACACCTTC.

This clone appeared once. This chain connects TRBV7-2 to TRBJ2-7; D possibly corresponds to TRBD2 (5 bases). Germline V lookup: CDR1 SGHTA, CDR2 FQGNSA. The CDR3 loop spans 15 amino acids. V dropped 5 bases and J dropped 3 bases, with 17 bases sitting between them. CDR3 sequence reads: CASSPRGKLRYEQYF. The CDR3, as DNA: TGTGCCAGCAGCCCCCGGGGAAAACTTCGCTACGAGCAGTACTTC. The full variable domain, rest sourced from reference TRBV7-2 and TRBJ2-7, is GAGVSQSPSNKVTEKGKDVELRCDPISGHTALYWYRQSLGQGLEFLIYFQGNSAPDKSGLPSDRFSAERTGGSVSTLTIQRTQQEDSAVYLCASSPRGKLRYEQYFGPGTRLTVT.

The gene calls are TRBV9 and TRBJ2-3; no clear D. The CDR3 extends over 15 amino acids. V lost 0 bases to trimming and J lost 4 bases, with 12 bases between them. The germline CDR1 and CDR2 sequences are SGDLS and YYNGEE. The CDR3 reads CASSVVGSNADTQYF. Written as DNA, the CDR3 is TGTGCCAGCAGCGTAGTGGGCTCGAACGCAGATACGCAGTATTTT.

The chain links TRBV13 to TRBJ2-7; the match to TRBD1 covers 7 bases. V shed 4 bases and J 2 bases; nucleotides not matched to a gene: 14. The CDR3 has 17 residues. Germline lookup yields CDR1 PRHDT and CDR2 FYEKMQ (reference sequence). CDR3 bases: TGTGCCAGCAGCTCCAAAAGACTCCGACAGGGTGCCTACGAGCAGTACTTC. This translates into CASSSKRLRQGAYEQYF.

The chain joins TRBV4-1 to TRBJ2-1; 13 bases are a match to TRBD2. V shed 5 bases, J shed 8 bases, and the junction held 12 bases outside the gene matches. CDR1 and CDR2 (germline): MGHRA, YSYEKL. The CDR3 is 17 residues long. This chain's CDR3 is CASSTLEGTSGIHEQFF. The DNA of the CDR3 is TGCGCCAGCAGCACTCTTGAAGGGACTAGCGGGATTCATGAGCAGTTCTTC.

The chain employs TRBV11-2 and TRBJ2-3; TRBD1 is a possible D gene (6 bases). The CDR3 loop spans 12 amino acids. The V end was cut by 8 bases, the J end by 4 bases, with 10 bases between. The germline V gene has CDR1 SGHAT and CDR2 FQNNGV. The DNA for the CDR3 is TGTGCCAGCCTGGGGGCCCCAGATACGCAGTATTTT. This sequence encodes CASLGAPDTQYF.

The chain links TRBV28 to TRBJ1-5; D is perhaps TRBD1 (5 bases). CDR1 is MDHEN, CDR2 SYDVKM, per germline. The CDR3 spans 17 residues. The V end lost 6 bases, the J end lost 2 bases, and 20 bases lay between the germline ends. Here the CDR3 reads CASSLWDLGFGNQPQHF. The CDR3 DNA is TGTGCCAGCAGCCTTTGGGACTTAGGGTTCGGCAATCAGCCCCAGCATTTT.

The chain joins TRBV11-2 to TRBJ2-7; 8 bases are shared with TRBD1. Germline CDR1 is SGHAT and CDR2 is FQNNGV. The V segment lost 5 bases and the J segment 6 bases; nucleotides outside the gene matches: 9. The CDR3 contains 14 residues. CDR3 amino acids: CASSRYRTGFEQYF. The CDR3 region has the DNA TGTGCCAGCAGCCGATACAGGACAGGGTTCGAGCAGTACTTC.

The chain links TRBV7-9 to TRBJ2-7; tentative D call: TRBD2 (5 bases). The germline V and J ends were trimmed by 5 bases and 2 bases, with 10 bases remaining between them. The CDR3 totals 13 residues. In germline, CDR1 is SEHNR, CDR2 FQNEAQ (reference sequence). CDR3 protein: CASSLSGPYEQYF. In nucleotides, the CDR3 is TGTGCCAGCAGCCTAAGCGGACCCTACGAGCAGTACTTC.

The genes are TRBV27 and TRBJ2-7; D ambiguous. The germline V gene encodes CDR1 MNHEY and CDR2 SMNVEV (reference sequence). Between the trimmed V and J ends, which lost 2 bases and 9 bases, there was a span of 23 bases. The CDR3 is 16 amino acids. This CDR3 reads CASSLDTRPGWRPQYF. Written as DNA, the CDR3 is TGTGCCAGCAGTTTAGACACAAGGCCCGGATGGCGTCCGCAGTACTTC.

The CDR3 here is CASSIDLGHTSNQPQHF. CDR3 bases: TGTGCCAGTAGTATAGATCTAGGACACACTAGCAATCAGCCCCAGCATTTT. This chain uses TRBV19 with TRBJ1-5; tentatively, D is TRBD1 (5 bases). CDR3 length equals 17 residues. The germline V gene encodes CDR1 LNHDA and CDR2 SQIVND (reference sequence). The ends were cut back, 0 bases at V and 0 bases at J, with 12 bases in the middle.